Listed below are T cell receptor beta chains from one sample, sequenced in a study of cytomegalovirus exposure and HLA in healthy donors. Sequencing used immunoSEQ multiplex PCR; TCRdb keeps in-frame clones, though not all of them. The data contain about 150,000 clones, 80% of them seen just once; the ten biggest clones take up roughly 12%. Material for sequencing was PBMCs. The source of these receptors is a man between 25 and 39 years old in good health and CMV-seropositive. Each CDR3 is given with its conserved first and last residue. D genes are given only for firm matches. Where a row states a size, it is once, few, many or the class of an expanded clone; other rows omit it.

TRBD2	-	TRBJ2-2	TRBV6-5	TGTGCCAGCAGACTAGCGGGAGAAGACACCGGGGAGCTGTTTTTT	CASRLAGEDTGELFF
TRBD2	few	TRBJ2-2	TRBV2	TGTGCCAGCAGTGGACTAGCGGGACTCACCGGGGAGCTGTTTTTT	CASSGLAGLTGELFF
TRBD1	-	TRBJ1-6	TRBV14	TGTGCCAGCAGCCGTGGACAGGAAGATAATTCACCCCTCCACTTT	CASSRGQEDNSPLHF
TRBD2	-	TRBJ2-5	TRBV9	TGTGCCAGCAGCGTAGGCCTAGCGGGAGTACAAGAGACCCAGTACTTC	CASSVGLAGVQETQYF
TRBD2	-	TRBJ2-7	TRBV5-4	TGTGCCAGCAGCTGGGGACTAGCGGGCTCCTACGAGCAGTACTTC	CASSWGLAGSYEQYF
-	-	TRBJ1-1	TRBV5-1	TGCGCCAGCAGCTTGTTTAGGGGAACTGAAGCTTTCTTT	CASSLFRGTEAFF
-	-	TRBJ2-7	TRBV18	TGTGCCAGCTCACCAAGCCGGGACAACTCCTACGAGCAGTACTTC	CASSPSRDNSYEQYF
TRBD1	few	TRBJ2-1	TRBV27	TGTGCCAGCAGTTTCGGGACAGGGGGATATCTAAACTCCAATGAGCAGTTCTTC	CASSFGTGGYLNSNEQFF
TRBD1	-	TRBJ1-5	TRBV2	TGTGCCAGCAGGCGACAGGGCGGCAATCAGCCCCAGCATTTT	CASRRQGGNQPQHF
TRBD1	-	TRBJ2-1	TRBV7-2	TGTGCCAGCAGCTATAGGGACAGGGAGCAGTTCTTC	CASSYRDREQFF
-	-	TRBJ1-5	TRBV18	TGTGCCAGCTCACCTTCAGAAAATCAGCCCCAGCATTTT	CASSPSENQPQHF
-	-	TRBJ2-1	TRBV27	TGTGCCAGCAGGCCGACTAGTTGGCGTGAGCAGTTCTTC	CASRPTSWREQFF
TRBD1	-	TRBJ2-4	TRBV2	TGTGCCAGCAGGGAGGGACAGGGTTACATTCAGTACTTC	CASREGQGYIQYF
-	-	TRBJ1-5	TRBV28	TGTGCCAGCAGTCATAATCAGCCCCAGCATTTT	CASSHNQPQHF
-	-	TRBJ2-2	TRBV4-2	TGTGCCAGCAGCCAAGGGTTAGCAGAAAACACCGGGGAGCTGTTTTTT	CASSQGLAENTGELFF
TRBD2	-	TRBJ2-7	TRBV28	TGTGCCAGCCGCGGGGGGCCCTACGAGCAGTACTTC	CASRGGPYEQYF
TRBD1	-	TRBJ1-6	TRBV5-1	TGCGCCAGCAGCTTGGCAGGGGGCGGGAATTCACCCCTCCACTTT	CASSLAGGGNSPLHF
TRBD2	-	TRBJ2-7	TRBV2	TGTGCCAGCAGGGTAGCGGGTACCTACGAGCAGTACTTC	CASRVAGTYEQYF
-	once	TRBJ2-7	TRBV7-6	TGTGCCAGCAGCCAAACAGAGAGCTCCTACGAGCAGTACTTC	CASSQTESSYEQYF
TRBD1	-	TRBJ1-3	TRBV7-2	TGTGCCAGCAGCTTAAATCCTCCGGGACAGGCAGCAAACACCATATATTTT	CASSLNPPGQAANTIYF
TRBD2	-	TRBJ2-6	TRBV4-2	TGTGCCAGCAGCCAAGAGCCCGCGGGAGGATCCGGGGCCAACGTCCTGACTTTC	CASSQEPAGGSGANVLTF
-	once	TRBJ1-4	TRBV19	TGTGCCAGTAGTATAAGGGACTTTAATGAAAAACTGTTTTTT	CASSIRDFNEKLFF